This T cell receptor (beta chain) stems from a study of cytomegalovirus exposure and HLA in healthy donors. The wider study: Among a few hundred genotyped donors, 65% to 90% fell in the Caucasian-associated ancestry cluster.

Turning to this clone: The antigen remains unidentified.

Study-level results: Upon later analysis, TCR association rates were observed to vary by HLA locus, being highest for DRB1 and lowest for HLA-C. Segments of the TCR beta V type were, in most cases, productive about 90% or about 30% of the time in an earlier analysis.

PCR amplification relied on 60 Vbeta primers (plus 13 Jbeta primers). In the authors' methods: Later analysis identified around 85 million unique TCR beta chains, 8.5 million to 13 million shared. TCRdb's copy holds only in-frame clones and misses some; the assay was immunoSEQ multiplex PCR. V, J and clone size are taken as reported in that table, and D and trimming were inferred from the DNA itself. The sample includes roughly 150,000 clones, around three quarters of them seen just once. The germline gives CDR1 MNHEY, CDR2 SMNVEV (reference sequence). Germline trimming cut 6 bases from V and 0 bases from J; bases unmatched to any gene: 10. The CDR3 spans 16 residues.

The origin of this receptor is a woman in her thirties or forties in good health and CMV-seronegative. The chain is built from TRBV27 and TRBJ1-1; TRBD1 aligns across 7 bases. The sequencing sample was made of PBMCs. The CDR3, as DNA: TGTGCCAGCAGCCTGAGGGCAGGGGGTTTGAACACTGAAGCTTTCTTT. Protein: CASSLRAGGLNTEAFF.